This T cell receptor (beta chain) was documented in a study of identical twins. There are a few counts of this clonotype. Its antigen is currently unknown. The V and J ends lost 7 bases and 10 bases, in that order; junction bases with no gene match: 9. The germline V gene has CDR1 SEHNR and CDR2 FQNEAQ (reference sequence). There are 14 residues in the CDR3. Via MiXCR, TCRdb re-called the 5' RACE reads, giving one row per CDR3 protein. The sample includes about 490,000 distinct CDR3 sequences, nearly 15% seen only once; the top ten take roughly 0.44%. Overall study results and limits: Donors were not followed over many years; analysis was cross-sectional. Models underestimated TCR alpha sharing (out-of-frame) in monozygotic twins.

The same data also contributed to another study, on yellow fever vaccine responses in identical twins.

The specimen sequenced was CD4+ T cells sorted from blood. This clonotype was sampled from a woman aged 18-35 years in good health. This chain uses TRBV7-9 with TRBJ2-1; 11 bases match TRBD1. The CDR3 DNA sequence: TGTGCCAGCACCGGCTGGGACAGGGGGACGGAGCAGTTCTTC. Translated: CASTGWDRGTEQFF.